A selection of T cell receptor beta chains follows, all from one sample in a study of T cell changes during pregnancy in multiple sclerosis. Assay used: immunoSEQ multiplex PCR; TCRdb lists only in-frame clones, some missing. The sample holds about 53,000 clones, 90% seen once. The sequencing here drew on CD8+ T cells from peripheral blood mononuclear cells, taken before pregnancy. These TCRs come from a female donor with multiple sclerosis, enrolled in a pregnancy study. Each CDR3 is given with its conserved first and last residue. The D gene is left open where the match is weak. Size is omitted from some rows. Given values are once, few, many or a class for expanded clones.

abundance: once; d_gene: -; v_gene: TRBV7-2; j_gene: TRBJ1-1; CDR3aa: CASSLPGNTEAFF; CDR3nt: TGTGCCAGCAGCTTGCCGGGGAACACTGAAGCTTTCTTT
abundance: -; d_gene: TRBD1; v_gene: TRBV7-8; j_gene: TRBJ2-3; CDR3aa: CASSLVVPGTGRTDTQYF; CDR3nt: TGTGCCAGCAGCTTAGTCGTTCCCGGGACAGGGCGCACAGATACGCAGTATTTT
abundance: -; d_gene: TRBD1; v_gene: TRBV7-2; j_gene: TRBJ2-2; CDR3aa: CATGLGTVANTGELFF; CDR3nt: TGTGCCACCGGTCTCGGGACAGTCGCGAACACCGGGGAGCTGTTTTTT
abundance: -; d_gene: -; v_gene: TRBV15; j_gene: TRBJ1-2; CDR3aa: CATSRDRLREENGYTF; CDR3nt: TGTGCCACCAGCAGAGATCGTTTGAGGGAGGAGAATGGCTACACCTTC
abundance: -; d_gene: TRBD2; v_gene: TRBV7-9; j_gene: TRBJ2-3; CDR3aa: CASSLGELAGDTDTQYF; CDR3nt: TGTGCCAGCAGCTTAGGGGAACTAGCGGGGGACACAGATACGCAGTATTTT
abundance: -; d_gene: -; v_gene: TRBV4-2; j_gene: TRBJ2-7; CDR3aa: CASSFGVSYEQYF; CDR3nt: TGTGCCAGCAGCTTTGGAGTTTCCTACGAGCAGTACTTC
abundance: -; d_gene: -; v_gene: TRBV29-1; j_gene: TRBJ2-5; CDR3aa: CSVENRRGQQETQYF; CDR3nt: TGCAGCGTTGAAAATAGGAGAGGACAACAAGAGACCCAGTACTTC
abundance: once; d_gene: -; v_gene: TRBV7-3; j_gene: TRBJ1-2; CDR3aa: CASSLTPPGAGGYTF; CDR3nt: TGTGCCAGCAGCTTAACGCCTCCAGGGGCGGGTGGCTACACCTTC
abundance: once; d_gene: -; v_gene: TRBV7-6; j_gene: TRBJ2-4; CDR3aa: CASSFLSGDLAKNIQYF; CDR3nt: TGTGCCAGCAGCTTTCTATCAGGCGATCTAGCCAAAAACATTCAGTACTTC
abundance: -; d_gene: -; v_gene: TRBV27; j_gene: TRBJ1-2; CDR3aa: CASRLWGGLEAMSCGRVYTF; CDR3nt: TGTGCCAGCAGGCTCTGGGGGGGGTTGGAAGCTATGTCTTGTGGTAGGGTCTACACCTTC
abundance: -; d_gene: TRBD1; v_gene: TRBV27; j_gene: TRBJ2-3; CDR3aa: CASSLTGADTQYF; CDR3nt: TGTGCCAGCAGTTTGACAGGGGCAGATACGCAGTATTTT